Below, 8 T cell receptor beta chains from the same sample are listed, as sequenced in a study of cytotoxic CD8 clonotypes in ibrutinib-treated CLL. Some clones are missing from TCRdb's copy, which holds only in-frame ones; the method was immunoSEQ multiplex PCR. The sample has hundreds of thousands of clones; 70% are singletons. Sequences were derived from PBMCs, sampled after 12 months of ibrutinib treatment. The receptors were gathered from a human donor with chronic lymphocytic leukemia.

This clone was detected only once. The J gene is TRBJ1-4, the V gene TRBV19, with a possible D match to TRBD1 (6 bases). The CDR3 spans 16 residues. V was pared by 11 bases and J by 7 bases, with 26 bases between. Germline CDR1 is LNHDA and CDR2 is SQIVND (reference sequence). The CDR3 DNA reads TGTGCCCGGGACCAGGGGACACCTACCCTCGGTGAAAAACTGTTTTTT. Protein: CARDQGTPTLGEKLFF.

The chain carries TRBV7-9 and TRBJ2-7; 8 bases are a match to TRBD1. This CDR3 region has 13 residues. Germline CDR1 is SEHNR and CDR2 is FQNEAQ (reference sequence). V shed 5 bases, J shed 3 bases, and the junction held 3 bases outside the gene matches. CDR3 amino acids: CASSPDRGYEQYF. The CDR3 DNA sequence: TGTGCCAGCAGCCCCGACAGGGGCTACGAGCAGTACTTC.

This chain uses TRBV30 with TRBJ2-6, with TRBD2 as a possible D gene (5 bases). CDR3 length equals 17 residues. CDR1 GTSNPN and CDR2 SVGIG come from the germline V gene (reference sequence). V was shortened by 2 bases and J by 2 bases, with 16 bases between the two germline ends. The CDR3 bases are TGTGCCTGGAGTCCGGCTAGCCTCGGGGCTGGGGCCAACGTCCTGACTTTC. It codes for CAWSPASLGAGANVLTF.

This clone has just one count. The rearrangement joins TRBV4-2 to TRBJ2-6; no firm D call. CDR1 is LGHNA, CDR2 YNFKEQ, per germline. The V and J ends lost 0 bases and 0 bases respectively, with 9 bases between them. The CDR3 loop spans 17 amino acids. For the CDR3, the DNA is TGTGCCAGCAGCCAAGAGGGCAGGACCTCTGGGGCCAACGTCCTGACTTTC. It encodes CASSQEGRTSGANVLTF.

The sample holds a few counts of this clone. The rearrangement joins TRBV18 to TRBJ2-2; TRBD2 is a possible D gene (6 bases). Germline assignment: CDR1 KGHSH and CDR2 LQKENI. V was shortened by 6 bases and J by 2 bases, with 13 bases between the two germline ends. The CDR3 covers 15 residues. The CDR3 protein is CASSPSGPNTGELFF. The CDR3 nucleotides are TGTGCCAGCTCTCCCAGCGGGCCCAACACCGGGGAGCTGTTTTTT.

The V gene is TRBV5-1, the J gene TRBJ2-7, with 7 bases aligning to TRBD2. There are 14 residues in the CDR3. V lost 0 bases and J lost 5; bases outside the gene matches: 5. Looked up from germline, CDR1 is SGHRS and CDR2 is YFSETQ. The CDR3 coding sequence is TGCGCCAGCAGCTTGGTGGCCAGCGGGGACGAGCAGTACTTC. Residues: CASSLVASGDEQYF.

The table lists this clone with a few counts. This rearrangement joins TRBV27 to TRBJ2-7; D may be TRBD1 (5 bases). The V end was cut by 5 bases, the J end by 6 bases, with 23 bases between. CDR3 size: 16 residues. The germline V gene has CDR1 MNHEY and CDR2 SMNVEV (reference sequence). CDR3: CASSTLSIRGRVEQYF. The CDR3 nucleotides read TGTGCCAGCAGTACTCTGTCGATTAGGGGAAGGGTCGAGCAGTACTTC.

The V call is TRBV5-6, the J call TRBJ1-2; possible D gene TRBD1, 5 bases. The CDR3 covers 13 residues. Per the germline V gene, CDR1 is SGHDT and CDR2 is YYEEEE. V lost 0 bases to trimming and J lost 8 bases, with 11 bases between them. The CDR3 sequence is CASSLDSRVGYTF. The CDR3 DNA sequence: TGTGCCAGCAGCTTGGATAGCAGGGTGGGCTACACCTTC.